This T cell receptor beta chain was profiled in a study of T cell responses to AZD1222 COVID-19 vaccine. Germline CDR1 SQVTM, CDR2 ANQGSEA. V lost 1 base and J 2 bases, leaving 13 bases between the germline ends. The CDR3 extends over 15 amino acids. The study, taken as a whole, reports: Spike-specific TCR breadth and depth went up after people got two AZD1222 doses.

The repertoire was sequenced with immunoSEQ multiplex PCR; TCRdb's copy has only in-frame clones and lacks some. The data show over 200,000 clones, about 95% seen once. As regards this clone: Its specificity is unknown.

This specimen was peripheral blood, taken 28 days after the second dose of the MenACWY control vaccine. The TCR originated in an adult who received the MenACWY meningococcal vaccine as a control. The V and J genes are TRBV29-1 and TRBJ2-3; no firm D call. Here the CDR3 reads CSVEGWAAATDTQYF. CDR3 nucleotides: TGCAGCGTTGAAGGATGGGCGGCAGCCACAGATACGCAGTATTTT.